This is a list of T cell receptor beta chains from one sample in a study of cytomegalovirus exposure and HLA in healthy donors. The data were produced by immunoSEQ multiplex PCR, yet TCRdb's version contains in-frame clones alone and is incomplete. The profile shows some 150,000 clones, 65% to 85% of them singletons. The sample consisted of PBMCs. The source of these receptors is a man aged 25 to 45 in good health and CMV-seronegative. Each CDR3 is given with its conserved first and last residue. The D gene is left open where the match is weak.

CDR3,V,D
CASSITRQGIATNEKLFF,TRBV19,-
CASSSRGETQYF,TRBV27,-
CASSLRTGAHGYTF,TRBV5-6,TRBD1
CAWSAPGIGYTF,TRBV30,-
CASSDDRVDEQYF,TRBV2,-
CASSLLGGGGNEQYF,TRBV7-2,-
CSAKQGYEQYF,TRBV20-1,-
CASTSGARNQPQHF,TRBV18,-
CATATGGGNQPQHF,TRBV6-1,TRBD1
CASSWDRGNTEAFF,TRBV6-1,TRBD1
CASSPLTGGSNQPQHF,TRBV27,TRBD1
CASSRTAGAGDTQYF,TRBV6-5,TRBD2
CASSYREGLGEQYF,TRBV11-1,TRBD2
CASSQVAWGDTEAFF,TRBV4-1,-
CASKQAASSTDTQYF,TRBV5-1,-
CASSLAGKRASTDTQYF,TRBV5-8,-
CARSPTLQATPSTDTQYF,TRBV5-3,-
CASSPTTDARPGAQYF,TRBV18,-
CASSLSVNTGELFF,TRBV19,-
CASSEGTVSNQPQHF,TRBV6-1,-
CASSIFGVTEAFF,TRBV19,-
CASSETGGIQWRSIF,TRBV6-1,TRBD2
CATEGVTQSYEQYF,TRBV21-1,-
CASSSQNDRGSFF,TRBV27,TRBD1
CASSTTRDSPYEQYF,TRBV19,TRBD1
CASSISGSGRQYF,TRBV19,TRBD2
CSVSGLAGGQLQVDTQYF,TRBV29-1,TRBD2
CASTGGSMTNYGYTF,TRBV19,TRBD1
CASSFLDTQYF,TRBV5-8,-
CASSPGGTGNTEAFF,TRBV5-4,-
CASSIPFKNYEQYF,TRBV28,-
CASSLVAGGVIQYF,TRBV5-6,TRBD2
CASSALAGGRNEQFF,TRBV11-3,TRBD2
CSVELKMGADTQYF,TRBV29-1,-
CASSPGLVSYEQYF,TRBV18,-
CSVDVGGVRQWGGYTF,TRBV29-1,-
CASSLTSTDTQYF,TRBV27,-
CASRGDPNTEAFF,TRBV28,-
CASSLGGGLIINEQYF,TRBV5-1,-
CASSENRASSGNTIYF,TRBV2,-
CSALGGTSGSYEQYF,TRBV29-1,TRBD2